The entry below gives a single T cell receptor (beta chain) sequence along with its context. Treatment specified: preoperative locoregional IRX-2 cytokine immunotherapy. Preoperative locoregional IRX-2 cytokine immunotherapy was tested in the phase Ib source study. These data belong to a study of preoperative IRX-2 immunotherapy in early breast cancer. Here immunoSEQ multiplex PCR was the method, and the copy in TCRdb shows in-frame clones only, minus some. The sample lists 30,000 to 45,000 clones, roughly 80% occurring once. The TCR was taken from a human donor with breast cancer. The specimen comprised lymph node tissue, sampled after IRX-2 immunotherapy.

Here the CDR3 reads CASSPTGRNQPQHF. In nucleotides, the CDR3 is TGTGCCAGTAGCCCGACAGGGCGGAATCAGCCCCAGCATTTT. The gene calls are TRBV19 and TRBJ1-5; 7 bases line up with TRBD1. CDR3 length: 14 residues. J lost 4 bases, V lost 6 bases, and 6 bases had no gene match. CDR1 and CDR2 from the germline V gene are LNHDA and SQIVND (reference sequence).